This T cell receptor (beta chain) was identified in a study of T cells in Graves' hyperthyroidism and ophthalmopathy. Study-level findings and limits: Among thyroid clonotypes expanded above 0.001, most also appeared in blood. Ophthalmopathy was identified by the model a median 6.5 months ahead of onset.

Among the patients, aged 18 to 65, hyperthyroidism was newly diagnosed and had lasted under 2 months. Fresh 10 ml peripheral blood yielded PBMCs. About this clonotype itself: Its antigen is undetermined.

The TCR beta CDR3 regions underwent amplification using RNA transcripts as the source. First-round RT-PCR with HTBI primers amplified the TCR CDR3 region. TCRdb used MiXCR to reprocess the multiplex PCR reads, holding one entry per CDR3 protein. The profile shows approximately 370,000 distinct CDR3 sequences, under 15% of them singletons. The germline V gene has CDR1 SGHNT and CDR2 YYREEE (reference sequence). The V end was cut by 1 base, the J end by 2 bases, with 13 bases between. There are 16 residues in the CDR3. The sequence came from a woman younger than 45 with Graves' hyperthyroidism. This sequence joins TRBV5-4 and TRBJ2-1; tentative D call: TRBD2 (6 bases). Sample: blood. CDR3 nucleotide sequence: TGTGCCAGCAGCTTGAATCGCGGGACCACCTACAATGAGCAGTTCTTC. Its translation is CASSLNRGTTYNEQFF.